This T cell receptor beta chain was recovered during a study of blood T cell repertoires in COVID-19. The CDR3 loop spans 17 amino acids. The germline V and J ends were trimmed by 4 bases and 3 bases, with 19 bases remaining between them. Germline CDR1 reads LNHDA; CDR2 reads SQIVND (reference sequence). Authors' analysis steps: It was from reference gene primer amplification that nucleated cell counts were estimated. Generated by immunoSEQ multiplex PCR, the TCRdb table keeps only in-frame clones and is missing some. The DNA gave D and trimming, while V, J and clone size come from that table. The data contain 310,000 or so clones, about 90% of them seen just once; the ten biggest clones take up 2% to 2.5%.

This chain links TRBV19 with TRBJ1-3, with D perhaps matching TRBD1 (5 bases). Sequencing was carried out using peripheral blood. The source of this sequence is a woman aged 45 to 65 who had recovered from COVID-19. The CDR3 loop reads CASSTYPQGKDGNTIYF. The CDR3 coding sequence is TGTGCCAGTAGTACGTACCCTCAGGGAAAGGATGGAAACACCATATATTTT.